This TCR beta chain appears in the sequencing data of a study of T cell therapy after organ transplantation. Study-level background: Therapy products were autologous CMV-specific T cells, peptide-expanded for around two weeks. CMV-specific T cells, median 1.92 x 10^8, were given as 2 to 6 intravenous infusions. Study-wide points: Low CD8+ T cell yield possibly reduced coverage, hiding nonresponder expansions. Endogenous clonotypes not in therapy products appeared after therapy alongside transferred ones.

A note on this clone: The antigen remains unidentified.

The table came from immunoSEQ multiplex PCR; TCRdb's copy has only in-frame clones and leaves some out. This sample has roughly 48,000 clones, with over 90% found just once. This CDR3 contains 15 residues. Trimming pared 4 bases from V and 0 bases from J, leaving 13 bases between. Germline CDR1 MNHEY, CDR2 SVGAGI. The chain employs TRBV6-5 and TRBJ2-7; D may be TRBD1 (5 bases). The TCR comes from a human patient who had received a solid organ transplant and had CMV disease. This specimen was CD8+ T cells from blood, taken before autologous CMV-specific T cell therapy. CDR3 bases: TGTGCCAGCAGTTTTGCCAGGACAAGCTCCTACGAGCAGTACTTC. Its protein product is CASSFARTSSYEQYF.